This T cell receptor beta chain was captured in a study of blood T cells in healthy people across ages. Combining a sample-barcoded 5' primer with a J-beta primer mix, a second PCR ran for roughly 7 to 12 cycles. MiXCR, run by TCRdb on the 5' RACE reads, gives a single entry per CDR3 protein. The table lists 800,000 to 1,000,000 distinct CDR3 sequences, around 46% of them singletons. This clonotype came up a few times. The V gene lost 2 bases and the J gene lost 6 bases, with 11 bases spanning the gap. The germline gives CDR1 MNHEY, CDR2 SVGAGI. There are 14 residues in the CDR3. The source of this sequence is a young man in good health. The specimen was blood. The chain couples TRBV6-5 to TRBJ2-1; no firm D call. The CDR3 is CASSYAPWGNEQFF. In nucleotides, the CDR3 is TGTGCCAGCAGTTACGCCCCCTGGGGCAATGAGCAGTTCTTC.